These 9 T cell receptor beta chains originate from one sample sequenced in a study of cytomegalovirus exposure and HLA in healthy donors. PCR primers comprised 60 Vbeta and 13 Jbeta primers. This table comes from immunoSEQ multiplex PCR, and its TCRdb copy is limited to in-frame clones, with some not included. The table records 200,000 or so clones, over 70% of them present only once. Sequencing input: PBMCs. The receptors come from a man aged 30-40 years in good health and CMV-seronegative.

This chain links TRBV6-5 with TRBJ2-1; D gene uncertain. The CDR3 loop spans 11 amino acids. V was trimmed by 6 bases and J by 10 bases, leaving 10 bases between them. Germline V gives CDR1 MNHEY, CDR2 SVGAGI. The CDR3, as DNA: TGTGCCAGCAGCAATCCCCTAGAGCAGTTCTTC. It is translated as CASSNPLEQFF.

The CDR3 DNA sequence: TGTGCCAGCAAGAGGCAGACCTATGGCTACACCTTC. Its protein is CASKRQTYGYTF. V and J are TRBV2 and TRBJ1-2, with D unresolved. Trimming stripped 7 bases from V and 4 bases from J, with 10 bases between. The CDR3 totals 12 residues. The V gene's germline CDR1 is SNHLY and CDR2 FYNNEI.

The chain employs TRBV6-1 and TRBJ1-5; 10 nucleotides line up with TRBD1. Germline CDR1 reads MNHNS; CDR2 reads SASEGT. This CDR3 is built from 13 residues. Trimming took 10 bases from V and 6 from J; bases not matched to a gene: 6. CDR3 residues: CATRQGAFQPQHF. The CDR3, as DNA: TGTGCCACGAGACAGGGGGCTTTTCAGCCCCAGCATTTT.

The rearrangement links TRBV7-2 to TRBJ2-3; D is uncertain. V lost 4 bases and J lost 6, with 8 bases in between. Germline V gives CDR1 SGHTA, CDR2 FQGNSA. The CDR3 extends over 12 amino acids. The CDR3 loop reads CASSSRLDTQYF. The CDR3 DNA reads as TGTGCCAGCAGCTCTCGGTTGGATACGCAGTATTTT. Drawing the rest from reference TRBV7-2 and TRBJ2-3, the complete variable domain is GAGVSQSPSNKVTEKGKDVELRCDPISGHTALYWYRQSLGQGLEFLIYFQGNSAPDKSGLPSDRFSAERTGGSVSTLTIQRTQQEDSAVYLCASSSRLDTQYFGPGTRLTVL.

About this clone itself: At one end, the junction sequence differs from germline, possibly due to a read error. This chain's CDR3 is CASTSEWGGNSQYF. The CDR3 bases are TGTGCCAGCACATCCGAGTGGGGGGGAAACAGTCAGTACTTC. The rearrangement uses TRBV7-2 and TRBJ2-4, with TRBD2 matching over 7 bases. This CDR3 has 14 amino acids. CDR1 is SGHTA, CDR2 FQGNSA, per germline.

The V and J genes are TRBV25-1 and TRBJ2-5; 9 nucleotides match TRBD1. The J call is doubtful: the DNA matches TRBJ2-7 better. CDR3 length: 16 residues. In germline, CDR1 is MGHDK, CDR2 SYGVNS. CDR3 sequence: CASNDPVGGTGYEQYF. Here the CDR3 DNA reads TGTGCCAGCAATGACCCGGTCGGGGGGACAGGGTACGAGCAGTACTTC.

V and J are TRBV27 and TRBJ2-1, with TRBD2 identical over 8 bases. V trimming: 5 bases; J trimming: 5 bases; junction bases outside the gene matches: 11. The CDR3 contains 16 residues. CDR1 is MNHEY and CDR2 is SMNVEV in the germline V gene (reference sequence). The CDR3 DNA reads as TGTGCCAGCAGTCCATCCGGGGGGGATTTGGACAATGAGCAGTTCTTC. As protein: CASSPSGGDLDNEQFF.

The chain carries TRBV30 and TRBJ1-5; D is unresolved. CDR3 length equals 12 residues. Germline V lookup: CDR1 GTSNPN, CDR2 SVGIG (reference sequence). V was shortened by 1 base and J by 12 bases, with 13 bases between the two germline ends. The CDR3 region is CAWSETPSGQHF. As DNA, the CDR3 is TGTGCCTGGAGTGAGACACCGTCAGGCCAGCATTTT.

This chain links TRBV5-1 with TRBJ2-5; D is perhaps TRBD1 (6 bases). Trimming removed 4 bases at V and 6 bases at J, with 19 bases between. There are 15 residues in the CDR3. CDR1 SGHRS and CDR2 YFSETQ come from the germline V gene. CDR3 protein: CASSLTNSGVKTQYF. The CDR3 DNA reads TGCGCCAGCAGCCTAACAAACTCAGGGGTCAAGACCCAGTACTTC.